This record covers a single T cell receptor beta chain. The data belong to a study of blood T cell repertoires in COVID-19. The overall study: There were acute and convalescent COVID-19 samples, and they came from the United States, Italy and Spain.

The method was immunoSEQ multiplex PCR; TCRdb's version includes in-frame clones alone and lacks a portion of them. The data contain 60,000 to 80,000 clones, around 88% of them singletons. The CDR3 loop spans 13 amino acids. V lost 7 bases to trimming and J lost 5 bases; unmatched junction nucleotides: 6. CDR1 and CDR2 from the germline V gene are MNHEY and SVGAGI. The sequenced material came from peripheral blood. This chain uses TRBV6-5 with TRBJ1-1; 8 bases are shared with TRBD1. This clonotype was obtained from a man in his fifties or sixties with acute or convalescent COVID-19. The CDR3 sequence: CASNQGAKTEAFF. CDR3 sequence (DNA): TGTGCCAGCAACCAGGGGGCTAAAACTGAAGCTTTCTTT.